This entry lists 16 T cell receptor beta chains sequenced from one sample in a study of Graves' ophthalmopathy and Graves' hyperthyroidism. The authors amplified TCR beta CDR3 regions from RNA transcripts. RT-PCR in the first round used HTBI primers; a second-round multiplex PCR followed. MiXCR was run by TCRdb on the multiplex PCR reads, yielding one entry per CDR3 protein. The sample lists around 670,000 distinct CDR3 sequences; 35% to 50% were seen once. Sequencing used peripheral blood. Source of these receptors: an adult man with Graves' ophthalmopathy.

In regard to this clonotype: A clone one base away is much larger, so this may be a read error. The chain joins TRBV9 to TRBJ2-6; the D call may be TRBD1 or TRBD2 (5 bases each). CDR1 SGDLS and CDR2 YYNGEE come from the germline V gene. The CDR3 is made up of 14 amino acids. The CDR3 region has the DNA TGTGCCGGCAGGGAGTCGGCTGGGGCCAACGTCCTGACTTTC. This sequence encodes CAGRESAGANVLTF.

This clonotype was seen many times. A junction boundary mismatches the germline segment, possibly from a read error. This chain connects TRBV19 to TRBJ1-1; 7 positions match TRBD1. CDR3 length: 13 residues. Germline assignment: CDR1 LNHDA and CDR2 SQIVND (reference sequence). CDR3 nucleotide sequence: TGTGCCAGTAGTTTAACCTGGGACAGTAGAGCTTTTTTT. Amino acids: CASSLTWDSRAFF.

This clonotype was seen ten or more times. The chain links TRBV15 to TRBJ2-7, with a tentative D call TRBD1 (5 bases). The ends were cut back, 7 bases at V and 5 bases at J, with 18 bases in the middle. The CDR3 contains 14 residues. Germline CDR1 LNHNV, CDR2 YYDKDF (reference sequence). Written as DNA, the CDR3 is TGTGCCACCACCAAAGGCTGGGGCTACGACGAGCAGTACTTC. Residues: CATTKGWGYDEQYF.

Regarding this clonotype: One end of the junction does not line up with germline, which may come from a read error. The rearrangement links TRBV10-2 to TRBJ1-2, with 9 nucleotides matching TRBD1. CDR3 size: 15 residues. Looked up from germline, CDR1 is WSHSY and CDR2 is SAAADI. The CDR3 DNA follows: TGTGCCAGCAGTAATACAGGGGGCTGGCGCTATGGCTACACCTTC. This sequence encodes CASSNTGGWRYGYTF.

This chain uses TRBV19 with TRBJ1-3, with a tentative D call TRBD1 (5 bases). Per germline, CDR1 LNHDA and CDR2 SQIVND (reference sequence). The CDR3 runs to 14 residues. Trimming left V 7 bases short and J 4 bases short, with 14 bases between. CDR3 in amino acids: CASTTLGTGNTIYF. CDR3 nucleotide sequence: TGTGCCAGTACTACGTTGGGGACGGGAAACACCATATATTTT.

V and J are TRBV9 and TRBJ1-1, with a weak D call TRBD1 (5 bases). This CDR3 region has 14 residues. CDR1 and CDR2 from the germline V gene are SGDLS and YYNGEE. V gave up 0 bases and J gave up 4 bases, with 10 bases separating them. The CDR3: CASSVGLGPTEAFF. CDR3 bases: TGTGCCAGCAGCGTAGGTCTGGGACCCACTGAAGCTTTCTTT. The whole variable domain, filled in from reference TRBV9 and TRBJ1-1, reads DSGVTQTPKHLITATGQRVTLRCSPRSGDLSVYWYQQSLDQGLQFLIQYYNGEERAKGNILERFSAQQFPDLHSELNLSSLELGDSALYFCASSVGLGPTEAFFGQGTRLTVV.

This rearrangement joins TRBV25-1 to TRBJ2-5; 7 positions agree with TRBD1. CDR3 length equals 15 residues. Germline trimming cut 5 bases from V and 0 bases from J; bases unmatched to any gene: 6. Germline V lookup: CDR1 MGHDK, CDR2 SYGVNS. CDR3 amino acids: CASSYRDRYQETQYF. For the CDR3, the DNA is TGTGCCAGCAGTTACCGGGACAGATACCAAGAGACCCAGTACTTC. Full variable domain (outside the CDR3, taken from reference TRBV25-1 and TRBJ2-5): EADIYQTPRYLVIGTGKKITLECSQTMGHDKMYWYQQDPGMELHLIHYSYGVNSTEKGDLSSESTVSRIRTEHFPLTLESARPSHTSQYLCASSYRDRYQETQYFGPGTRLLVL.

This chain joins TRBV20-1 and TRBJ1-2, with D maybe TRBD1 (5 bases). Looked up from germline, CDR1 is DFQATT and CDR2 is SNEGSKA (reference sequence). The CDR3 covers 17 residues. Trimming stripped 0 bases from V and 6 bases from J, with 23 bases between. The CDR3 DNA sequence: TGCAGTGCTAGAGACCCCGCCCCTGGTAGGGGAGGAGATGGCTACACCTTC. Amino acid sequence: CSARDPAPGRGGDGYTF.

This chain joins TRBV5-1 and TRBJ2-3, with D perhaps being TRBD1 or TRBD2 (5 bases each). Trimming took off 4 bases at V and 1 base at J, with 16 bases between the two ends. The CDR3 sequence is 16 residues long. The germline V gene encodes CDR1 SGHRS and CDR2 YFSETQ. The CDR3 loop reads CASSPRGTTGTDTQYF. DNA for the CDR3: TGCGCCAGCAGCCCACGAGGGACGACCGGCACAGATACGCAGTATTTT. The whole variable domain, remainder taken from reference TRBV5-1 and TRBJ2-3, is KAGVTQTPRYLIKTRGQQVTLSCSPISGHRSVSWYQQTPGQGLQFLFEYFSETQRNKGNFPGRFSGRQFSNSRSEMNVSTLELGDSALYLCASSPRGTTGTDTQYFGPGTRLTVL.

V is TRBV24-1 and J is TRBJ1-5, with 9 bases fitting TRBD1. The CDR3 loop spans 14 amino acids. V shed 12 bases and J 9 bases; nucleotides not matched to a gene: 14. Germline CDR1 reads KGHDR; CDR2 reads SFDVKD. Here the CDR3 reads CAWSGGTGGLPQHF. Here the CDR3 DNA reads TGTGCCTGGAGTGGCGGAACAGGGGGCTTGCCCCAGCATTTT.

The chain combines TRBV5-1 with TRBJ2-7, with TRBD2 matching over 15 bases. Unmatched junction bases numbered 7, after V lost 5 bases and J lost 4 bases. Germline-derived CDR1 and CDR2 are SGHRS and YFSETQ. The CDR3 has 16 residues. The CDR3 region is CASSSGLAGGAYEQYF. As DNA, the CDR3 is TGCGCCAGCAGTTCCGGACTAGCGGGAGGGGCATACGAGCAGTACTTC.

This clonotype has just a few counts. The chain combines TRBV5-8 with TRBJ1-1; D not certain. The CDR3 length is 14 residues. V shed 4 bases and J shed 5 bases, with 15 bases lying between them. CDR1 is SGHTS and CDR2 is YDEGEE in the germline V gene. CDR3 loop: CASSPRLGETEAFF. The DNA of the CDR3 is TGTGCCAGCAGCCCCAGGCTGGGAGAGACTGAAGCTTTCTTT.

This clonotype was detected only once. The chain has TRBV7-2 and TRBJ2-7; D unresolved. The CDR3 consists of 16 residues. Looked up from germline, CDR1 is SGHTA and CDR2 is FQGNSA. The CDR3 loop reads CVTSQSPRNPSYEQYF. As DNA, the CDR3 is TGTGTCACCTCACAATCCCCTAGGAATCCGTCCTACGAGCAGTACTTC. The whole variable domain, remainder taken from reference TRBV7-2 and TRBJ2-7, is GAGVSQSPSNKVTEKGKDVELRCDPISGHTALYWYRQSLGQGLEFLIYFQGNSAPDKSGLPSDRFSAERTGGSVSTLTIQRTQQEDSAVYLCVTSQSPRNPSYEQYFGPGTRLTVT.

In its sample, this clonotype was seen many times. This sequence joins TRBV7-9 and TRBJ2-7; D call uncertain. Germline CDR1 is SEHNR and CDR2 is FQNEAQ (reference sequence). V was trimmed by 5 bases and J by 3 bases, leaving 8 bases between them. The CDR3 is made up of 12 amino acids. The CDR3 protein is CASSNEGYEQYF. The CDR3 nucleotides read TGTGCCAGCAGCAACGAAGGCTACGAGCAGTACTTC. The variable domain in full, with the rest retrieved from reference TRBV7-9 and TRBJ2-7, is DTGVSQNPRHKITKRGQNVTFRCDPISEHNRLYWYRQTLGQGPEFLTYFQNEAQLEKSRLLSDRFSAERPKGSFSTLEIQRTEQGDSAMYLCASSNEGYEQYFGPGTRLTVT.

The chain employs TRBV6-6 and TRBJ2-7, with D unresolved. Trimming pared 2 bases from V and 3 bases from J, leaving 14 bases between. The CDR3 loop spans 15 amino acids. Germline V gives CDR1 MNHNY, CDR2 SVGAGI (reference sequence). The CDR3 loop is CASSYRGEGLYEQYF. For the CDR3, the DNA is TGTGCCAGCAGTTACCGTGGGGAAGGGCTCTACGAGCAGTACTTC.

The chain couples TRBV7-9 to TRBJ2-5, with 8 bases matching TRBD1. Germline V CDR1 and CDR2: SEHNR, FQNEAQ (reference sequence). The CDR3 loop spans 17 amino acids. V lost 5 bases, J lost 5 bases, and 16 bases stayed unmatched. This chain's CDR3 is CASSPLGWTGSKETQYF. In DNA, the CDR3 is TGTGCCAGCAGCCCGCTTGGATGGACAGGGTCAAAGGAGACCCAGTACTTC.